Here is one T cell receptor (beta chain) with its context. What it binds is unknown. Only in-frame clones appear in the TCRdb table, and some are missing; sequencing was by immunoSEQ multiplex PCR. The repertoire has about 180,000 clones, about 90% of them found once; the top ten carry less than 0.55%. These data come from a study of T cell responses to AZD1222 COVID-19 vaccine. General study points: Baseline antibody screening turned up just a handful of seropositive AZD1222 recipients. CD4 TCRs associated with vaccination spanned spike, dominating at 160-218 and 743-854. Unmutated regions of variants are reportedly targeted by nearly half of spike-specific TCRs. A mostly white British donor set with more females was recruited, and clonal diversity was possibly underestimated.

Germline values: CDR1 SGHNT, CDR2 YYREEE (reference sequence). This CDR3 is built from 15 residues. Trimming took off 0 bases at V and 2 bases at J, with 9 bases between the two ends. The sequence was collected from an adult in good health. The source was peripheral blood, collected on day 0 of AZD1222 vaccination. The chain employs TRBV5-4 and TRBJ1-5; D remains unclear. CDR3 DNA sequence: TGTGCCAGCAGCTTGGCCCCGAGCGGCAATCAGCCCCAGCATTTT. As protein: CASSLAPSGNQPQHF.